The subject of this entry is one T cell receptor (beta chain). The germline V gene has CDR1 SGHRS and CDR2 YFSETQ. The CDR3 totals 14 residues. The data originate from a study of T cells expressing NK-cell markers. No DNA is given; TCRdb re-called the 5' RACE reads and lists each CDR3 protein once. Recorded for this sample: about 390,000 distinct CDR3 sequences. The source is a woman aged 50 to 60 in good health. Material for sequencing was blood T cells: a sorted CD56 or NKG2C T cell subset, CD4+ or CD8+ T cells, or bulk PBMC T cells (not recorded which). The rearrangement links TRBV5-1 to TRBJ2-5; the D gene TCRdb calls, TRBD1, cannot be checked with no DNA. The CDR3 here is CASSSGQAGETQYF.